Presented here are 2 T cell receptor beta chains from one specimen sequenced in a study of PD-1 blockade in classical Hodgkin lymphoma. Each patient's relapse followed autologous stem cell transplantation, and brentuximab vedotin exposure varied. Repertoires were generated with immunoSEQ multiplex PCR, while TCRdb's copy carries only in-frame clones and drops some. The table has roughly 31,000 clones, about 71% seen once; the top ten hold approximately 4.3%. Sequences were derived from peripheral blood mononuclear cells (PBMCs), sampled before the second cycle of nivolumab. Receptor source: a human donor with classical Hodgkin lymphoma.

The chain joins TRBV7-2 to TRBJ1-1; TRBD1 matches at 12 bases. The V segment lost 4 bases and the J segment 5 bases; nucleotides outside the gene matches: 11. The CDR3 has 17 residues. Germline values: CDR1 SGHTA, CDR2 FQGNSA. CDR3 nucleotide sequence: TGTGCCAGCAGCTGGAGGGGCCGGGACAGGGGGCGAACTGAAGCTTTCTTT. Translated, it gives CASSWRGRDRGRTEAFF.

V and J are TRBV4-1 and TRBJ1-2, with D possibly TRBD1 on 6 matching bases. Germline loops: CDR1 MGHRA, CDR2 YSYEKL. The ends were cut back, 2 bases at V and 8 bases at J, with 30 bases in the middle. This CDR3 is 19 amino acids long. Here the CDR3 DNA reads TGCGCCAGCAGCCAATCCCTCAGGAATAAAGTTTTGGGGGCGAGGGGCTACACCTTC. Translating it yields CASSQSLRNKVLGARGYTF.